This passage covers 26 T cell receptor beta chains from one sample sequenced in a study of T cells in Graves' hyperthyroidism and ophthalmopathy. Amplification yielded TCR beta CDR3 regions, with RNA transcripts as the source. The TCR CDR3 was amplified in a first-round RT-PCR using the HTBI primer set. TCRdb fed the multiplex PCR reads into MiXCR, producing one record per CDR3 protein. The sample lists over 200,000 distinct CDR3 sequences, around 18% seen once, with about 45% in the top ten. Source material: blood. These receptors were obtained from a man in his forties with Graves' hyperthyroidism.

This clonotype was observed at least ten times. The CDR3 loop reads CASSPSGLARNEQFF. CDR3 nucleotide sequence: TGTGCCAGCAGCCCCTCGGGGCTAGCGAGGAATGAGCAGTTCTTC. The chain is built from TRBV11-2 and TRBJ2-1; perhaps TRBD2 as D (6 bases). The CDR3 totals 15 residues. The germline gives CDR1 SGHAT, CDR2 FQNNGV. Trimming took 5 bases from V and 7 from J, leaving 18 bases between them.

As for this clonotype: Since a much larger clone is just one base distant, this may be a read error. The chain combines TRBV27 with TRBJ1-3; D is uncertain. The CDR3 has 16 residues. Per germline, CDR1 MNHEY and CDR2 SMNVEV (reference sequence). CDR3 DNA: TGTGCCAGCAGTTTATCAAGGACGGTCTCTGGAAACACCATGTATTTT. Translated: CASSLSRTVSGNTMYF.

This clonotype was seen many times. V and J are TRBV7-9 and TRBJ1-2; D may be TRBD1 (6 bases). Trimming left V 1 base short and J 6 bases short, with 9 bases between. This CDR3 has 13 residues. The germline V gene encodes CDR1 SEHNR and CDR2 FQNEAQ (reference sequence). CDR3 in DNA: TGTGCCAGCAGCTTAGTACAGGGAAATGGCTACACCTTC. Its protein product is CASSLVQGNGYTF.

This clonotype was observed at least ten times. The CDR3 DNA reads TGCAGTGCTAGTCTATTAGAGACCCAGTACTTC. Encoded protein: CSASLLETQYF. The chain has TRBV20-1 and TRBJ2-5, with D unclear. The CDR3 is 11 residues long. Germline V gene sequence: CDR1 DFQATT, CDR2 SNEGSKA (reference sequence). Trimming took off 3 bases at V and 4 bases at J, with 6 bases between the two ends.

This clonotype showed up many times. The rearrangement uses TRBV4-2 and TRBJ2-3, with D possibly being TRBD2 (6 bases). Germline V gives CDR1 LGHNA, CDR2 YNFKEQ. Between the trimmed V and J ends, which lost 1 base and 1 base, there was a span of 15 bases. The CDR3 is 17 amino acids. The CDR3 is CASSQAEGGEGTDTQYF. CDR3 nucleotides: TGTGCCAGCAGCCAAGCCGAAGGCGGGGAAGGCACAGATACGCAGTATTTT.

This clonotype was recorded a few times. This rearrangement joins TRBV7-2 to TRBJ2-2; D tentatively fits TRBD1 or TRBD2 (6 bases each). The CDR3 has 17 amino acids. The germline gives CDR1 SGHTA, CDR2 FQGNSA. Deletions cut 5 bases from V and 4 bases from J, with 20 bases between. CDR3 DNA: TGTGCCAGCAGCCATGATAGTGGGGGGCCGGGCACCGGGGAGCTGTTTTTT. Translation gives CASSHDSGGPGTGELFF.

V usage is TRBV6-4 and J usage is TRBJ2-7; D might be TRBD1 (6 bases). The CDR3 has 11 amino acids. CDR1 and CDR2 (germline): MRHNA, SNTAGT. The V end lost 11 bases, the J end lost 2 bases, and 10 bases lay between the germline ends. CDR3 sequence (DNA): TGTGCCGCAGGGGCAACCTACGAGCAGTACTTC. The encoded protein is CAAGATYEQYF.

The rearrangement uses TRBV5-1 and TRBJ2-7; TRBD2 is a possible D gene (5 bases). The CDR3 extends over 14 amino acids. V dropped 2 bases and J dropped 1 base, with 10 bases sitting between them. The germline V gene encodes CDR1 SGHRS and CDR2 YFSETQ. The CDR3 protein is CASSFQSGSYEQYF. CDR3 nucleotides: TGCGCCAGCAGCTTCCAGTCGGGGTCCTACGAGCAGTACTTC. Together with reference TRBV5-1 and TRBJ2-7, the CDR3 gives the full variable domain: KAGVTQTPRYLIKTRGQQVTLSCSPISGHRSVSWYQQTPGQGLQFLFEYFSETQRNKGNFPGRFSGRQFSNSRSEMNVSTLELGDSALYLCASSFQSGSYEQYFGPGTRLTVT.

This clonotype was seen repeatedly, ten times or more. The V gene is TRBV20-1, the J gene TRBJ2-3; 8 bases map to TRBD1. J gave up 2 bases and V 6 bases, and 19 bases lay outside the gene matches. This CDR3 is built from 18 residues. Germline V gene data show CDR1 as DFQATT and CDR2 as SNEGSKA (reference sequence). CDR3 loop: CSATPLPGQVILTDTQYF. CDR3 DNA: TGCAGTGCGACACCCCTACCGGGACAGGTCATTCTCACAGATACGCAGTATTTT.

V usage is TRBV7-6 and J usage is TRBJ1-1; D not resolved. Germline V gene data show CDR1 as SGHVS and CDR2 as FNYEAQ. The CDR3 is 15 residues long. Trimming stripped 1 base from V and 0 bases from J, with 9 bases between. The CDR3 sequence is CASSLVQAMNTEAFF. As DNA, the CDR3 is TGTGCCAGCAGCTTAGTCCAGGCTATGAACACTGAAGCTTTCTTT.

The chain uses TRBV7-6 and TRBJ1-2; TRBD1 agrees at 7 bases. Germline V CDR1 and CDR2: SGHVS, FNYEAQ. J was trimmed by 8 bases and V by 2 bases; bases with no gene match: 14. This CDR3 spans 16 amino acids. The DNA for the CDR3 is TGTGCCAGCAGCTTACATCAGGGGGGGGGCGCCGGGGGCTACACCTTC. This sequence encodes CASSLHQGGGAGGYTF.

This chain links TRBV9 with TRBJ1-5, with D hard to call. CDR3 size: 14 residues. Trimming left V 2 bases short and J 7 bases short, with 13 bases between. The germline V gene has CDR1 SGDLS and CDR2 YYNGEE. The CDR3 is CASSVDGLYQPQHF. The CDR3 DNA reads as TGTGCCAGCAGCGTGGACGGATTGTACCAGCCCCAGCATTTT.

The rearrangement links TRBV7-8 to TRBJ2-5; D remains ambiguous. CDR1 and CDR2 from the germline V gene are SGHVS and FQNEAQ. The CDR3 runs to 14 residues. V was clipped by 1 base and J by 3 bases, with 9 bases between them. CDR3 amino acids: CASSLGTVEETQYF. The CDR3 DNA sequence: TGTGCCAGCAGCTTAGGGACGGTAGAAGAGACCCAGTACTTC.

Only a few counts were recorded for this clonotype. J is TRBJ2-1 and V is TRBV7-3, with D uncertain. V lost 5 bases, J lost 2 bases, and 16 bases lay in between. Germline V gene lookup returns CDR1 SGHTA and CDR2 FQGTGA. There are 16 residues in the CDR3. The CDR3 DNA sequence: TGTGCCAGCAGCGCCGGCTCCTCCTTGCCCTACAATGAGCAGTTCTTC. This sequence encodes CASSAGSSLPYNEQFF.

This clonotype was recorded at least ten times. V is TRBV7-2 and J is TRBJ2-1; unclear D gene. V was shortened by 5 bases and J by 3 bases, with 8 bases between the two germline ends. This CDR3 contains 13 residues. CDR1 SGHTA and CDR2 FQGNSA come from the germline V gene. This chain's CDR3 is CASSLGYYNEQFF. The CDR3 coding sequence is TGTGCCAGCAGCCTAGGGTACTACAATGAGCAGTTCTTC.

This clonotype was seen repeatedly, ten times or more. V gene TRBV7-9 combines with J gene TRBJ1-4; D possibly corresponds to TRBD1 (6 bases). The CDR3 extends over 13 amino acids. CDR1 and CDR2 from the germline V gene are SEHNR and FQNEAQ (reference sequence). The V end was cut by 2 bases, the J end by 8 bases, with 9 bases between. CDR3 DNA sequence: TGTGCCAGCAGCTTAACTCAGGGGGAAAAACTGTTTTTT. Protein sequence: CASSLTQGEKLFF.

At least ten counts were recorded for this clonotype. CDR3 bases: TGTGCCAGCAGACCCGACCGCAATCAGCCCCAGCATTTT. Protein: CASRPDRNQPQHF. The chain uses TRBV6-2 or TRBV6-3 and TRBJ1-5; no firm D call. Germline-derived CDR1 and CDR2 are MNHEY and SVGEGT. V was clipped by 6 bases and J by 2 bases, with 8 bases between them. The CDR3 is 13 amino acids.

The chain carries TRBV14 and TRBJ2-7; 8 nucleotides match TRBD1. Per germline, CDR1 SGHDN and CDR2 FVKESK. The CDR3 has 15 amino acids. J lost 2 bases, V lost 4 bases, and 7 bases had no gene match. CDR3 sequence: CASSPQGAPPYEQYF. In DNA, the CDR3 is TGTGCCAGCAGCCCCCAGGGGGCCCCCCCCTACGAGCAGTACTTC.

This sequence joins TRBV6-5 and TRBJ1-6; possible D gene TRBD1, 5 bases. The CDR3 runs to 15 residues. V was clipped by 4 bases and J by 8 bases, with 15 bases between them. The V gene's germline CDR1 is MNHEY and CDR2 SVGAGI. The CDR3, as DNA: TGTGCCAGCAGTTGGGGAATAGGGGTCCATTCACCCCTCCACTTT. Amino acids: CASSWGIGVHSPLHF.

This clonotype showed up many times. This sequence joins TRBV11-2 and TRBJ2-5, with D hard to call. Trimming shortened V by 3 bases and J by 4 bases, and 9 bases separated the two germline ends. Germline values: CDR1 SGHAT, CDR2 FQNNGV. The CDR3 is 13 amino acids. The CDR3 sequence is CASSFGVGETQYF. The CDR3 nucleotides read TGTGCCAGCAGCTTTGGGGTAGGAGAGACCCAGTACTTC.

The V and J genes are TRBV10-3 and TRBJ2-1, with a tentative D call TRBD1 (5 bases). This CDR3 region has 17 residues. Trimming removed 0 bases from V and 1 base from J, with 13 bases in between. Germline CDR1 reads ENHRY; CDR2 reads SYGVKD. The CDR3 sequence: CAISESLAKGSYNEQFF. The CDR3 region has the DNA TGTGCCATCAGTGAGTCTCTGGCCAAGGGGTCCTACAATGAGCAGTTCTTC.

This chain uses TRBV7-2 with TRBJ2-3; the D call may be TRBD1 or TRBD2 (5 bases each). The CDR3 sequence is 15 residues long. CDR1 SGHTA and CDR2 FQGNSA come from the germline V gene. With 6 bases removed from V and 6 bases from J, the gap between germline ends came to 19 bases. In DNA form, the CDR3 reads TGTGCCAGCAGGCCCGGGACCACCCCCGAGGATACGCAGTATTTT. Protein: CASRPGTTPEDTQYF.

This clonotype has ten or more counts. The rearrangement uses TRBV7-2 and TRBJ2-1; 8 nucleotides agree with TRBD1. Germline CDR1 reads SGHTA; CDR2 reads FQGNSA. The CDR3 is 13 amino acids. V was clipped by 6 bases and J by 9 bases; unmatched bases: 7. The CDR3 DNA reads TGTGCCAGCAGGTACTCAGGGGGCACTGAGCAGTTCTTC. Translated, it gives CASRYSGGTEQFF.

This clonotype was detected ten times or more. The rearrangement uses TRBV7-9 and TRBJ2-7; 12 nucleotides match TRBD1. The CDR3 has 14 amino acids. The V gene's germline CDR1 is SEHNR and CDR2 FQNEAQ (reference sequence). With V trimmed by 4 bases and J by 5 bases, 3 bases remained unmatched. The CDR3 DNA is TGTGCCAGCAGCTCGGGACAGGGGGCCCACGAGCAGTACTTC. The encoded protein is CASSSGQGAHEQYF.

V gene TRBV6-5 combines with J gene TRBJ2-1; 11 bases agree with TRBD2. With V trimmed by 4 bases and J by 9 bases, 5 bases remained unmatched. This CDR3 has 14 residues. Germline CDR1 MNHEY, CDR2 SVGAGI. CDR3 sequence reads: CASSLTSGVGEQFF. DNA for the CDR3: TGTGCCAGCAGTTTGACTAGCGGGGTAGGTGAGCAGTTCTTC.

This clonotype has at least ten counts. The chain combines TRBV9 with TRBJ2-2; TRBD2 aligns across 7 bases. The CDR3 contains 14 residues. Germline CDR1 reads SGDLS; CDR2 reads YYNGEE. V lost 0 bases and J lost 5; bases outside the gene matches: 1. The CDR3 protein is CASSVGGGTGELFF. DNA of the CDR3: TGTGCCAGCAGCGTAGGGGGAGGGACCGGGGAGCTGTTTTTT.